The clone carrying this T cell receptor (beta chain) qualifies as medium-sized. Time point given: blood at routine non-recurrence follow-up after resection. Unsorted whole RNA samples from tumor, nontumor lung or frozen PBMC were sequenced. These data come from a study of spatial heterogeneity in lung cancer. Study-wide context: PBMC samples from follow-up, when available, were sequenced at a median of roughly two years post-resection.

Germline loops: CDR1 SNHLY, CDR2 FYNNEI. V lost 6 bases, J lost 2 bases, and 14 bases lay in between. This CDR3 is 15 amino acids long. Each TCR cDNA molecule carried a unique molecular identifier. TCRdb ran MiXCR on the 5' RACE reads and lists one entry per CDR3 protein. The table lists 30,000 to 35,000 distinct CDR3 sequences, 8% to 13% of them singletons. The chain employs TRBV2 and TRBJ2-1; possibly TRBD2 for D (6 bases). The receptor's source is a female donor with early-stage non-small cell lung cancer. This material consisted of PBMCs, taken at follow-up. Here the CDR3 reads CASRGVLATYNEQFF. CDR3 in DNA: TGTGCCAGCAGGGGAGTACTAGCTACCTACAATGAGCAGTTCTTC.